The 7 T cell receptor beta chains below come from one sample, sequenced in a study of early T cells in non-severe SARS-CoV-2 infection. In TCRdb, the 5' RACE reads were re-called with MiXCR into one record per CDR3 protein. In the table there are about 22,000 distinct CDR3 sequences, over 4% of which are singletons. Sequencing was done on a sample of whole blood. The origin of the receptors is an adult who was a healthcare worker with PCR-confirmed SARS-CoV-2 infection or an uninfected control (not recorded which).

The J gene is TRBJ1-1, the V gene TRBV6-4; 9 bases align to TRBD1. The CDR3 is 14 amino acids. Germline CDR1 is MRHNA and CDR2 is SNTAGT. The V segment lost 6 bases and the J segment 4 bases; nucleotides outside the gene matches: 6. The CDR3 DNA is TGTGCCAGCAGCCCCGGGACAGGGATCACTGAAGCTTTCTTT. This codes for CASSPGTGITEAFF.

In its sample, this clonotype was seen a few times. The V gene is TRBV10-3, the J gene TRBJ2-3, with 7 bases that match TRBD2. Trimming took 9 bases from V and 1 from J; bases not matched to a gene: 4. The CDR3 is made up of 13 amino acids. The germline V gene encodes CDR1 ENHRY and CDR2 SYGVKD. The CDR3 loop reads CAIGSGGTDTQYF. CDR3 nucleotide sequence: TGTGCCATTGGGAGCGGGGGCACAGATACGCAGTATTTT.

The rearrangement links TRBV3-1 to TRBJ1-1; D is possibly TRBD1 (6 bases). The CDR3 totals 13 residues. V was shortened by 4 bases and J by 7 bases, with 13 bases between the two germline ends. CDR1 and CDR2 (germline): LGHDT, YNNKEL (reference sequence). This CDR3 is CASSLSGQLEAFF. The CDR3 nucleotides are TGTGCCAGCAGCCTTTCAGGACAGCTTGAAGCTTTCTTT.

This clonotype was seen only a few times. The rearrangement links TRBV10-3 to TRBJ2-5; maybe TRBD1 (6 bases). Looked up from germline, CDR1 is ENHRY and CDR2 is SYGVKD. The CDR3 totals 11 residues. The V end was cut by 7 bases, the J end by 3 bases, with 6 bases between. The CDR3 here is CAIKGEETQYF. The CDR3 bases are TGTGCCATCAAGGGGGAAGAGACCCAGTACTTC.

This clonotype was recorded many times. The gene calls are TRBV20-1 and TRBJ1-5, with 9 positions matching TRBD1. With V trimmed by 5 bases and J by 7 bases, 9 bases remained unmatched. Germline lookup yields CDR1 DFQATT and CDR2 SNEGSKA (reference sequence). CDR3 length: 14 residues. CDR3 sequence (DNA): TGCAGTGCTCAGGGACAGGGAGAGTCCCAGCCCCAGCATTTT. Translation gives CSAQGQGESQPQHF.

The rearrangement joins TRBV5-1 to TRBJ2-3, with 10 nucleotides matching TRBD2. J was trimmed by 3 bases and V by 4 bases; bases with no gene match: 2. CDR3 size: 14 residues. Germline V gene sequence: CDR1 SGHRS, CDR2 YFSETQ. The CDR3: CASSPGLATDTQYF. CDR3 in DNA: TGCGCCAGCAGCCCGGGACTAGCGACAGATACGCAGTATTTT.

This rearrangement joins TRBV7-2 to TRBJ2-6, with D maybe TRBD2 (6 bases). CDR3 length equals 16 residues. The germline V and J ends were trimmed by 5 bases and 2 bases, with 13 bases remaining between them. Per the germline V gene, CDR1 is SGHTA and CDR2 is FQGNSA. DNA of the CDR3: TGTGCCAGCAGCCCCCGAGCGGGCCCTGGGGCCAACGTCCTGACTTTC. This gives the protein CASSPRAGPGANVLTF. Using reference TRBV7-2 and TRBJ2-6 for the parts outside the CDR3, the full variable domain is GAGVSQSPSNKVTEKGKDVELRCDPISGHTALYWYRQSLGQGLEFLIYFQGNSAPDKSGLPSDRFSAERTGGSVSTLTIQRTQQEDSAVYLCASSPRAGPGANVLTFGAGSRLTVL.